The rows below give T cell receptor beta chains drawn from one sample of a study of post-analysis software for immune sequencing data. MiXCR, applied by TCRdb to the PCR reads, yields one record per CDR3 protein. The sample shows 750,000 to 950,000 distinct CDR3 sequences, roughly 50% of them seen only once. Sequenced input: blood. These receptors came from a girl aged 10 to 17 with multiple sclerosis. The conserved cysteine and the conserved F or W are not part of the CDR3 here.

CDR3aa: ASRTGITDTQY
j_gene: TRBJ2-3
v_gene: TRBV10-2

CDR3aa: ASSLFLAGVNEQF
j_gene: TRBJ2-1
v_gene: TRBV7-3

CDR3aa: ASRWTENTEAF
j_gene: TRBJ1-1
v_gene: TRBV12-3/TRBV12-4

CDR3aa: ASSLAAYQETQY
j_gene: TRBJ2-5
v_gene: TRBV7-9

CDR3aa: ASSAGTAVYGYT
j_gene: TRBJ1-2
v_gene: TRBV9

CDR3aa: AISESRYEQY
j_gene: .
v_gene: TRBV10-3

CDR3aa: ASSQDFLAVTSTDTQY
j_gene: TRBJ2-3
v_gene: TRBV4-3

CDR3aa: ASSQLVGREALETQY
j_gene: TRBJ2-5
v_gene: TRBV4-1

CDR3aa: SARSDTQY
j_gene: TRBJ2-3
v_gene: TRBV20-1

CDR3aa: ASSVEGSYGYT
j_gene: TRBJ1-2
v_gene: TRBV9

CDR3aa: ASSITSGVKSDTQY
j_gene: TRBJ2-3
v_gene: TRBV12-3/TRBV12-4

CDR3aa: ASSQERARGAQY
j_gene: TRBJ2-5
v_gene: TRBV3-1

CDR3aa: RPGDRGLDTQY
j_gene: TRBJ2-3
v_gene: TRBV20-1

CDR3aa: SGRGGSVRETQY
j_gene: .
v_gene: TRBV20-1

CDR3aa: ASSLVLATSGRASTDTQY
j_gene: TRBJ2-3
v_gene: TRBV12-3/TRBV12-4

CDR3aa: ASSSPGHEQF
j_gene: TRBJ2-1
v_gene: TRBV6-5

CDR3aa: SASSLAGDNEQF
j_gene: TRBJ2-1
v_gene: TRBV20-1

CDR3aa: ASSRELNTEAF
j_gene: TRBJ1-1
v_gene: TRBV4-3

CDR3aa: ASSLVLDLGTGAFDEQF
j_gene: TRBJ2-1
v_gene: TRBV7-2

CDR3aa: SAFRTRGYNEQY
j_gene: .
v_gene: TRBV20-1

CDR3aa: ASSPWTSGDYNEQY
j_gene: TRBJ2-5
v_gene: TRBV7-9

CDR3aa: ASSRGQGDFSNYGYT
j_gene: TRBJ1-2
v_gene: TRBV7-9

CDR3aa: ASSYSMTSSSYEQY
j_gene: TRBJ2-7
v_gene: TRBV6-5

CDR3aa: ASRGVTDTQY
j_gene: TRBJ2-3
v_gene: TRBV5-1

CDR3aa: ASRPRDNPREQY
j_gene: TRBJ2-7
v_gene: TRBV7-9

CDR3aa: ATSRNSGRAYEQY
j_gene: TRBJ2-7
v_gene: TRBV15

CDR3aa: ASSAFGPGEETQY
j_gene: TRBJ2-5
v_gene: TRBV9

CDR3aa: SAVLGYEQY
j_gene: .
v_gene: TRBV29-1

CDR3aa: ASSVSPEAGALGEQY
j_gene: .
v_gene: TRBV9

CDR3aa: ASSQDTATQETQY
j_gene: TRBJ2-5
v_gene: TRBV3-1

CDR3aa: ASSLDWGPYEQY
j_gene: TRBJ2-7
v_gene: TRBV7-9

CDR3aa: ASSPGQVDQETQY
j_gene: TRBJ2-5
v_gene: TRBV7-9

CDR3aa: SAAGLGPQEGPDTQY
j_gene: TRBJ2-3
v_gene: TRBV20-1

CDR3aa: ASTNPTGVDEQY
j_gene: .
v_gene: TRBV11-1

CDR3aa: ASGPLGPVDEQY
j_gene: TRBJ2-7
v_gene: TRBV7-2

CDR3aa: ASSQQGATGQPQH
j_gene: TRBJ1-5
v_gene: TRBV7-2

CDR3aa: SAGVGTTSGANVLT
j_gene: TRBJ2-6
v_gene: TRBV20-1

CDR3aa: SGSGGNGQF
j_gene: TRBJ2-1
v_gene: TRBV20-1

CDR3aa: ASSQNTLGSGMGDEQF
j_gene: TRBJ2-1
v_gene: TRBV4-3

CDR3aa: ASITSGQGKAF
j_gene: TRBJ1-1
v_gene: TRBV6-5

CDR3aa: ASKQGVPYEQY
j_gene: TRBJ2-7
v_gene: TRBV7-2

CDR3aa: SASRGQGVEKLF
j_gene: TRBJ1-4
v_gene: TRBV20-1

CDR3aa: SASARAYEQY
j_gene: TRBJ2-7
v_gene: TRBV20-1

CDR3aa: ASSLSPDYEQY
j_gene: .
v_gene: TRBV5-1

CDR3aa: ASSWGGGNSPLH
j_gene: TRBJ1-6
v_gene: TRBV12-3/TRBV12-4

CDR3aa: SARNRGGVETQY
j_gene: .
v_gene: TRBV20-1

CDR3aa: SARDLGVDHYEQY
j_gene: TRBJ2-7
v_gene: TRBV20-1

CDR3aa: ASSWSSGSSHNEQF
j_gene: TRBJ2-1
v_gene: TRBV7-3